One and the same sample provided the 21 T cell receptor beta chains below, sequenced in a study of blood T cell repertoires in COVID-19. Some clones are missing from TCRdb's copy, which holds only in-frame ones; the method was immunoSEQ multiplex PCR. The sample shows roughly 150,000 clones, about 86% of them seen only once. Sequenced input: peripheral blood. The receptor set was obtained from a woman between 70 and 85 years old who had recovered from COVID-19.

The chain has TRBV18 and TRBJ2-7; D ambiguous. Germline CDR1 is KGHSH and CDR2 is LQKENI. The ends were cut back, 0 bases at V and 3 bases at J, with 3 bases in the middle. CDR3 length: 12 amino acids. The CDR3 sequence is CASSPPSYEQYF. The CDR3, as DNA: TGTGCCAGCTCACCACCGAGCTACGAGCAGTACTTC.

The chain is built from TRBV18 and TRBJ1-6, with D maybe TRBD1 (5 bases). The germline gives CDR1 KGHSH, CDR2 LQKENI. With 2 bases removed from V and 10 bases from J, the gap between germline ends came to 15 bases. This CDR3 has 15 residues. CDR3 loop: CASSPATVGRSPLHF. CDR3 DNA sequence: TGTGCCAGCTCACCAGCGACAGTTGGGAGGTCACCCCTCCACTTT.

This chain joins TRBV7-3 and TRBJ2-1; TRBD2 is a possible D gene (7 bases). The CDR3 is 15 residues long. Between the trimmed V and J ends, which lost 5 bases and 0 bases, there was a span of 11 bases. Germline loops: CDR1 SGHTA, CDR2 FQGTGA. For the CDR3, the DNA is TGTGCCAGCAGCCAAGGGGGGGCCTCCTACAATGAGCAGTTCTTC. It specifies CASSQGGASYNEQFF.

The chain joins TRBV27 to TRBJ2-1, with D tentatively TRBD2 (5 bases). Germline lookup yields CDR1 MNHEY and CDR2 SMNVEV (reference sequence). Trimming left V 4 bases short and J 4 bases short, with 14 bases between. This CDR3 contains 15 residues. CDR3 nucleotide sequence: TGTGCCAGCAGTTCCGGGGTCAGCAGTTACAATGAGCAGTTCTTC. As protein: CASSSGVSSYNEQFF.

The chain couples TRBV7-9 to TRBJ1-6, with unresolved D. The germline gives CDR1 SEHNR, CDR2 FQNEAQ (reference sequence). The CDR3 is 14 amino acids. Trimming removed 2 bases at V and 9 bases at J, with 11 bases between. The CDR3 is CASSLPPPGSPLHF. Written as DNA, the CDR3 is TGTGCCAGCAGCTTACCTCCCCCGGGTTCACCCCTCCACTTT.

The gene calls are TRBV27 and TRBJ2-7, with D unresolved. Between the trimmed V and J ends, which lost 6 bases and 5 bases, there was a span of 14 bases. Germline CDR1 is MNHEY and CDR2 is SMNVEV (reference sequence). The CDR3 totals 13 residues. CDR3 loop: CASRLHNADEQYF. CDR3 DNA: TGTGCCAGCAGGCTCCATAATGCGGACGAGCAGTACTTC.

The V call is TRBV30, the J call TRBJ2-3, with TRBD2 matching 8 bases. Germline CDR1 is GTSNPN and CDR2 is SVGIG (reference sequence). Trimming took 0 bases from V and 5 from J; bases not matched to a gene: 13. CDR3 length equals 17 residues. The chain's CDR3 is CAWSVLGGGRSGDTQYF. CDR3 coding DNA: TGTGCCTGGAGTGTACTTGGGGGCGGGAGGAGTGGAGATACGCAGTATTTT.

The chain has TRBV5-4 and TRBJ2-3; 14 nucleotides agree with TRBD2. Germline CDR1 and CDR2: SGHNT and YYREEE (reference sequence). The CDR3 sequence is 15 residues long. The trim removed 4 bases at V and 5 bases at J, leaving 3 bases unmatched. This CDR3 is CASSPGTSGGDTQYF. CDR3 DNA sequence: TGTGCCAGCAGCCCGGGGACTAGCGGGGGAGATACGCAGTATTTT.

The chain uses TRBV18 and TRBJ1-6, with D perhaps TRBD1 (5 bases). Germline V CDR1 and CDR2: KGHSH, LQKENI. The CDR3 totals 15 residues. With 3 bases removed from V and 10 bases from J, the gap between germline ends came to 16 bases. CDR3 in amino acids: CASSPSGTQKSPLHF. CDR3 nucleotides: TGTGCCAGCTCACCCTCCGGGACTCAGAAGTCACCCCTCCACTTT.

The rearrangement joins TRBV2 to TRBJ2-1; TRBD2 matches at 9 bases. CDR3 length: 15 residues. V was clipped by 4 bases and J by 10 bases; unmatched bases: 11. CDR1 is SNHLY, CDR2 FYNNEI, per germline. Here the CDR3 DNA reads TGTGCCAGCAGTGGGTCCTCCGCGGGGGGGGCGGAGCAGTTCTTC. This sequence encodes CASSGSSAGGAEQFF. The variable domain in full, completed from reference TRBV2 and TRBJ2-1, reads EPEVTQTPSHQVTQMGQEVILRCVPISNHLYFYWYRQILGQKVEFLVSFYNNEISEKSEIFDDQFSVERPDGSNFTLKIRSTKLEDSAMYFCASSGSSAGGAEQFFGPGTRLTVL.

The chain combines TRBV6-2 or TRBV6-3 with TRBJ1-1; D is perhaps TRBD1 (5 bases). Per the germline V gene, CDR1 is MNHEY and CDR2 is SVGEGT. Trimming removed 0 bases at V and 1 base at J, with 15 bases between. The CDR3 consists of 17 residues. The chain's CDR3 is CASSYSVGGVANTEAFF. For the CDR3, the DNA is TGTGCCAGCAGTTACTCGGTGGGAGGGGTGGCGAACACTGAAGCTTTCTTT.

Written as DNA, the CDR3 is TGTGCCATCAGGGGTAGGACAACTCAAGAGACCCAGTACTTC. Its protein product is CAIRGRTTQETQYF. The J gene is TRBJ2-5, the V gene TRBV10-3; D is perhaps TRBD1 (5 bases). Germline V gene lookup returns CDR1 ENHRY and CDR2 SYGVKD. The CDR3 is 14 residues long. V lost 6 bases and J 2 bases, leaving 13 bases between the germline ends.

The chain joins TRBV7-8 to TRBJ2-1; 10 nucleotides match TRBD2. The CDR3 has 15 residues. After removal of 3 bases from V and 5 bases from J, the junction contained 4 bases not matched to a gene. The V gene's germline CDR1 is SGHVS and CDR2 FQNEAQ. CDR3 protein: CASSLLGLAHNEQFF. CDR3 bases: TGTGCCAGCAGCTTGCTGGGACTAGCGCACAATGAGCAGTTCTTC.

This rearrangement joins TRBV3-1 (or the pseudogene TRBV3-2) to TRBJ2-2, with TRBD1 matching over 8 bases. V trimming: 3 bases; J trimming: 1 base; junction bases outside the gene matches: 7. Germline V gives CDR1 LGHDT, CDR2 YNNKEL (reference sequence). CDR3 length equals 17 residues. CDR3 in amino acids: CASSHRWGTGNTGELFF. CDR3 nucleotides: TGTGCCAGCAGCCACAGATGGGGGACAGGGAACACCGGGGAGCTGTTTTTT.

In the case of this clone: The same CDR3 also results from other DNA sequences found in this sample. The chain carries TRBV5-1 and TRBJ1-2; 8 nucleotides line up with TRBD1. Germline-derived CDR1 and CDR2 are SGHRS and YFSETQ. The V segment lost 4 bases and the J segment 4 bases; nucleotides outside the gene matches: 3. CDR3 size: 13 residues. The CDR3 is CASSAGTGYGYTF. The CDR3 DNA follows: TGCGCCAGCAGCGCTGGGACAGGCTATGGCTACACCTTC. The entire variable domain, with the rest obtained from reference TRBV5-1 and TRBJ1-2, is as follows: KAGVTQTPRYLIKTRGQQVTLSCSPISGHRSVSWYQQTPGQGLQFLFEYFSETQRNKGNFPGRFSGRQFSNSRSEMNVSTLELGDSALYLCASSAGTGYGYTFGSGTRLTVV.

This clone was detected a few times. The rearrangement uses TRBV6-5 and TRBJ2-5; 7 bases fit TRBD1. Germline V gene sequence: CDR1 MNHEY, CDR2 SVGAGI. This CDR3 contains 12 residues. V was clipped by 10 bases and J by 2 bases; unmatched bases: 4. The CDR3 DNA reads TGTGCCACCAGACAGGGACAAGAGACCCAGTACTTC. Residues: CATRQGQETQYF.

Turning to this clone: In this CDR3 the conserved last residue, phenylalanine or tryptophan, is missing, so a read error is likely. Because the CDR3's place on the DNA is in doubt, the DNA is left out and the CDR3 is given as listed by TCRdb. The chain has TRBV20-1 and TRBJ2-7; the table gives TRBD1 as D, unverified against the DNA. CDR1 DFQATT and CDR2 SNEGSKA come from the germline V gene (reference sequence). The CDR3 has 8 amino acids, counting both end residues. CDR3 sequence reads: CSASRQGD.

The chain uses TRBV4-2 and TRBJ1-5; TRBD1 might be the D (5 bases). Germline V CDR1 and CDR2: LGHNA, YNFKEQ. The ends were cut back, 0 bases at V and 6 bases at J, with 9 bases in the middle. The CDR3 runs 14 residues. CDR3 sequence reads: CASSQDRVGQPQHF. In nucleotides, the CDR3 is TGTGCCAGCAGCCAAGACAGGGTCGGTCAGCCCCAGCATTTT.

The chain uses TRBV5-1 and TRBJ1-2, with D unresolved. The CDR3 runs 15 residues. V shed 0 bases and J shed 3 bases, with 12 bases lying between them. CDR1 and CDR2 from the germline V gene are SGHRS and YFSETQ. CDR3 in DNA: TGCGCCAGCAGCTTGGGAGGGAGCGAGCACTATGGCTACACCTTC. As protein: CASSLGGSEHYGYTF. Variable domain in full (rest from reference TRBV5-1 and TRBJ1-2): KAGVTQTPRYLIKTRGQQVTLSCSPISGHRSVSWYQQTPGQGLQFLFEYFSETQRNKGNFPGRFSGRQFSNSRSEMNVSTLELGDSALYLCASSLGGSEHYGYTFGSGTRLTVV.

The rearrangement uses TRBV5-5 and TRBJ2-3; 9 bases are a match to TRBD1. The CDR3 has 14 residues. Trimming removed 5 bases from V and 6 bases from J; junction bases left unmatched: 7. Germline loops: CDR1 SGHKS, CDR2 YYEKEE (reference sequence). The CDR3 DNA reads TGTGCCAGCAGGCCGGACAGGGGCAGGGATACGCAGTATTTT. It is translated as CASRPDRGRDTQYF.

This chain links TRBV3-1 (or the pseudogene TRBV3-2) with TRBJ2-7; a weak D match, TRBD2 (5 bases). Germline V CDR1 and CDR2: LGHDT, YNNKEL (reference sequence). CDR3 size: 13 residues. The ends were cut back, 5 bases at V and 6 bases at J, with 14 bases in the middle. The CDR3 sequence: CASSSQWEREQYF. The CDR3 DNA is TGTGCCAGCAGCTCCCAGTGGGAGCGCGAGCAGTACTTC.